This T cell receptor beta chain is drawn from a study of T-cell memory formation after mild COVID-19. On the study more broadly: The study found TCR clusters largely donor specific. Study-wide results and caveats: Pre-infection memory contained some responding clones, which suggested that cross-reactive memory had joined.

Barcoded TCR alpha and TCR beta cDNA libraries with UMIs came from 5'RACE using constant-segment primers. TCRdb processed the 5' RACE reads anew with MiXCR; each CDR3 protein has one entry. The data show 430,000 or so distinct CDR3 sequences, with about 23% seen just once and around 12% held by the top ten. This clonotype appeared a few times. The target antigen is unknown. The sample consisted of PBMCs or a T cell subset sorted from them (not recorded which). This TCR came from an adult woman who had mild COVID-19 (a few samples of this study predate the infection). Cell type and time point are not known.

The CDR3 nucleotides are TGCAGTGCTGACGACCCTCGAAAAGTAGGGAATACGCAGTATTTT. This translates into CSADDPRKVGNTQYF. The chain joins TRBV20-1 to TRBJ2-3; the D is unclear. Between the trimmed V and J ends, which lost 5 bases and 7 bases, there was a span of 22 bases. CDR3 length equals 15 residues. Germline values: CDR1 DFQATT, CDR2 SNEGSKA (reference sequence).